Included here is one T cell receptor beta chain sequence, with context. As yet, its antigen is unknown. The germline V gene encodes CDR1 MNHNS and CDR2 SASEGT. The trim removed 6 bases at V and 7 bases at J, leaving 6 bases unmatched. This CDR3 contains 12 residues. This sample is part of a study of follicular helper T cells after annual influenza vaccination. Sample time point: 2015-2016 season, 7 days after influenza vaccination. Between about 35 and 110 mL of blood was drawn per time point. Study observations and caveats: Each annual vaccination recalled recurring oligoclonal ICOS+CD38+ cTfh clonotypes.

TCRdb keeps only in-frame clones here, not all; method: immunoSEQ multiplex PCR. The data hold fewer than 7,500 clones, with nearly 90% observed a single time. Sample: CXCR5+ CD38- circulating T follicular helper cells from blood, taken 7 days after influenza vaccination. Regarding subset: circulating Tfh, non-naive CD4+CXCR5+PD-1+ (ICOS+CD38+ or ICOS-CD38-). This receptor was identified in an adult who received the influenza vaccine. The V call is TRBV6-1, the J call TRBJ2-7; the match to TRBD1 covers 7 bases. CDR3 in amino acids: CASRQGPWEQYF. CDR3 coding DNA: TGTGCCAGCAGACAGGGGCCCTGGGAGCAGTACTTC.